This passage covers 7 T cell receptor beta chains from one sample sequenced in a study of PD-L1 blockade in urothelial cancer. Data came from immunoSEQ multiplex PCR; TCRdb stores just in-frame clones and leaves some out. Counted here are about 29,000 clones, approximately 86% occurring once; the ten biggest clones make up less than 2%. The input for sequencing was PBMCs, taken around atezolizumab (anti-PD-L1) treatment. The receptors here all came from a man aged 45 to 65 with urothelial cancer.

This rearrangement joins TRBV11-2 to TRBJ1-5, with D unclear. Trimming cost V 5 bases and J 7 bases, with 21 bases left between them. Germline lookup yields CDR1 SGHAT and CDR2 FQNNGV. The CDR3 spans 16 residues. CDR3 sequence reads: CASSPLTGSRVQPQHF. The CDR3 DNA reads TGTGCCAGCAGCCCGCTGACCGGATCGAGGGTACAGCCCCAGCATTTT.

The chain is built from TRBV4-1 and TRBJ2-2; TRBD1 matches at 10 bases. J gave up 6 bases and V 0 bases, and 7 bases lay outside the gene matches. CDR1 and CDR2 (germline): MGHRA, YSYEKL. The CDR3 loop spans 17 amino acids. The DNA for the CDR3 is TGCGCCAGCAGCCAAGACTACCGGGACAGGGGACCCGGGGAGCTGTTTTTT. Its translation: CASSQDYRDRGPGELFF.

This sequence joins TRBV20-1 and TRBJ2-3; unclear D gene. In germline, CDR1 is DFQATT, CDR2 SNEGSKA (reference sequence). The CDR3 sequence is 11 residues long. The V gene lost 5 bases and the J gene lost 3 bases, with 6 bases spanning the gap. In DNA, the CDR3 is TGCAGTGCTCACAAGACAGATACGCAGTATTTT. Amino acid sequence: CSAHKTDTQYF.

The CDR3 is CASSQTAGLPIVDTQYF. CDR3 sequence (DNA): TGTGCCAGCAGTCAGACGGCGGGACTACCCATTGTCGATACGCAGTATTTT. The chain couples TRBV27 to TRBJ2-3; TRBD2 agrees at 7 bases. The CDR3 totals 17 residues. Germline CDR1 and CDR2: MNHEY and SMNVEV (reference sequence). The J segment lost 6 bases and the V segment lost 5 bases, leaving 17 bases of the junction unmatched.

The chain combines TRBV2 with TRBJ1-1; the D gene is possibly TRBD1 (5 bases). Germline V lookup: CDR1 SNHLY, CDR2 FYNNEI. Trimming stripped 4 bases from V and 5 bases from J, with 14 bases between. The CDR3 runs 14 residues. CDR3 in DNA: TGTGCCAGCAGTGGGGTGGCAGGGTGGACTGAAGCTTTCTTT. Amino acids: CASSGVAGWTEAFF. The whole variable domain, remainder taken from reference TRBV2 and TRBJ1-1, is EPEVTQTPSHQVTQMGQEVILRCVPISNHLYFYWYRQILGQKVEFLVSFYNNEISEKSEIFDDQFSVERPDGSNFTLKIRSTKLEDSAMYFCASSGVAGWTEAFFGQGTRLTVV.

The table lists this clone with a few counts. CDR3 residues: CASSLGADYEQYF. In nucleotides, the CDR3 is TGTGCCAGCAGCTTGGGGGCAGATTACGAGCAGTACTTC. This chain links TRBV5-4 with TRBJ2-7; D is unclear. Germline CDR1 reads SGHNT; CDR2 reads YYREEE (reference sequence). V was shortened by 0 bases and J by 4 bases, with 8 bases between the two germline ends. This CDR3 spans 13 amino acids.

The rearrangement joins TRBV5-1 to TRBJ1-6; a weak D match, TRBD1 (6 bases). V was cut by 1 base and J by 3 bases, with 8 bases left in between. CDR3 length: 15 amino acids. The germline gives CDR1 SGHRS, CDR2 YFSETQ. The CDR3 protein is CASSLQGSYNSPLHF. The CDR3 nucleotides read TGCGCCAGCAGCTTGCAGGGGAGCTATAATTCACCCCTCCACTTT.